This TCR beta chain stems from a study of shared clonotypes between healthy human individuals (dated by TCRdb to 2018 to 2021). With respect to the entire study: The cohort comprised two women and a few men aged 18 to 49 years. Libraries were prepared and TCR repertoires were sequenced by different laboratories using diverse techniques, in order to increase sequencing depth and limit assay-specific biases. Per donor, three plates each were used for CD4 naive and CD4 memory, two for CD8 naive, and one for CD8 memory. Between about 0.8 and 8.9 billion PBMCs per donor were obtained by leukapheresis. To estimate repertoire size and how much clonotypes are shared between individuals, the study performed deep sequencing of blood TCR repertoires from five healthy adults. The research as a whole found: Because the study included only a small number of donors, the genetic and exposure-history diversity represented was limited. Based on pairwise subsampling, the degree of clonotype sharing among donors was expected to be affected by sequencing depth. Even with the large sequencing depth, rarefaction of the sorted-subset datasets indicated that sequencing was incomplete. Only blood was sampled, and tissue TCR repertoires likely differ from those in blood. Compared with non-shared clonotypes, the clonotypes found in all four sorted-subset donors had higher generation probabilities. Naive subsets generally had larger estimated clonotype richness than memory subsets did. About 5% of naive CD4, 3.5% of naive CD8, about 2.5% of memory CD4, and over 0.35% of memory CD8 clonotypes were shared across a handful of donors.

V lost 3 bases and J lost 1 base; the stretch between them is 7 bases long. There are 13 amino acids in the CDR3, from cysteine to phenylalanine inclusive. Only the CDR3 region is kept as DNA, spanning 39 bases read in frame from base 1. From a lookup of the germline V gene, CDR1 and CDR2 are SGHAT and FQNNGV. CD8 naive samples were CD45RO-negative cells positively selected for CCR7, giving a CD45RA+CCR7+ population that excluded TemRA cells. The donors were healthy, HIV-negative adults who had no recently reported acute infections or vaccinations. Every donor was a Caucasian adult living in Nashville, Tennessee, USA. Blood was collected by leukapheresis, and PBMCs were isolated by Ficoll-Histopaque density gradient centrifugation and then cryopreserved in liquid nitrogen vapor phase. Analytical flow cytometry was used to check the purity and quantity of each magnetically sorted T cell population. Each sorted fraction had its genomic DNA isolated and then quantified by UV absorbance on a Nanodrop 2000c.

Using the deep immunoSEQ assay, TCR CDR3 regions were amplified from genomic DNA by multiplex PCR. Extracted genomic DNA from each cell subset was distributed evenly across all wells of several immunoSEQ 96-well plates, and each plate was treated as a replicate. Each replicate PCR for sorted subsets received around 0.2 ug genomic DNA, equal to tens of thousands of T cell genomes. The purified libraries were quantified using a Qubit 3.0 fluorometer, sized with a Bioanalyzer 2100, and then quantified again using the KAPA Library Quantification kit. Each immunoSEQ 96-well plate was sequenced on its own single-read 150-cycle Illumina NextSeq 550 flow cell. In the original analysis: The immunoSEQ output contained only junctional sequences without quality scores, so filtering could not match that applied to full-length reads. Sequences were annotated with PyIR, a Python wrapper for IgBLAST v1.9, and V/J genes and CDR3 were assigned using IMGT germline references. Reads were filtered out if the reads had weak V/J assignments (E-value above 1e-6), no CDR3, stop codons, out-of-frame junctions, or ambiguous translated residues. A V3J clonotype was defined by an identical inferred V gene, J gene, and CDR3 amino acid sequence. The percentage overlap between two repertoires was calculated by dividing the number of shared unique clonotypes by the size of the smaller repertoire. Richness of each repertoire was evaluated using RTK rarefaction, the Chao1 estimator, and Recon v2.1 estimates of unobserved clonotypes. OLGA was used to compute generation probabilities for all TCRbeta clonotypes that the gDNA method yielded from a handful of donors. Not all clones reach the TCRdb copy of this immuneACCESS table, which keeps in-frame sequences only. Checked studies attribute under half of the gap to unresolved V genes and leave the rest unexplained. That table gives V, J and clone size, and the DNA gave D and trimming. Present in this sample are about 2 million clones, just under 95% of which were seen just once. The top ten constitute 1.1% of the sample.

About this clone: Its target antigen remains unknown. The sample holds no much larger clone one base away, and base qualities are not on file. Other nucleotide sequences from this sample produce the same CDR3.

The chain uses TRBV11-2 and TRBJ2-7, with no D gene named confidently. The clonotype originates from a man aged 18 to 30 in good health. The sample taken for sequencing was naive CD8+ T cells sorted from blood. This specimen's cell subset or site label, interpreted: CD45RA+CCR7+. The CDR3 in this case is CASSFTGSYEQYF. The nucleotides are TGTGCCAGCAGCTTCACCGGGTCCTACGAGCAGTACTTC.